The TCR beta chain described here comes from a study of graft-versus-host responses after intestinal transplantation (dated by TCRdb to about 2021). Broadly, across the study: The transplants that recipients got were multivisceral, liver-intestinal, or isolated intestinal. After intestinal transplantation, graft-versus-host and host-versus-graft alloreactive T cell clones were followed in the graft, circulation and bone marrow using bulk TCR-beta CDR3 sequencing. To identify alloreactive clones, pre-transplant mixed lymphocyte reaction products were sequenced and then compared with unstimulated pre-transplant donor and recipient T cells. Donor T cell macrochimerism was defined as a peak of at least 4% donor T cells among recipient peripheral blood mononuclear cells. All recipients received anti-thymocyte globulin induction followed by maintenance tacrolimus and steroids for around 3 years. A cohort of more than 20 intestinal transplant recipients, including one retransplant, was enrolled, and 3 patients lacking pretransplant specimens were excluded. Rather than being sequenced by the commercial service, samples from three later patients were sequenced in-house on an Illumina MiSeq and processed with MiXCR.

Concerning this clone itself: The clone's antigen remains unknown. The record has no base qualities; no much larger clone is one base away.

The time point label here, explained by the study, means: cells obtained before transplantation from donor or recipient. CD3+CD4+ and CD3+CD8+ populations were FACS-sorted from unstimulated pre-transplant donor and recipient cells taken from spleen or lymph nodes. Summary of the overall study and its limitations: In patients with donor T cell macrochimerism, the allografts had high GvH to HvG T cell clonal ratios. GvH clones were detected in recipient bone marrow, and some appeared earlier in ileal mucosa or blood, consistent with an intestinal mucosal origin. The conclusions were limited by the relatively low number and heterogeneity of the intestinal transplant patients. Early after transplant, declines in HvG clones were associated with peak levels of circulating GvH clones.

Including the terminal cysteine and phenylalanine, the CDR3 comprises 14 residues. Only the CDR3 DNA stays, 42 bases, in frame from base 1. CDR1 and CDR2 (MNHNY, SVGAGI) derive from the germline V gene (reference sequence). V is pruned by 4 bases and J by 5 bases, leaving 5 bases of the junction without a gene match. The method behind the library was the immunoSEQ multiplex PCR assay. For most patients, genomic DNA was isolated with the Qiagen DNeasy Blood and Tissue Kit and sent frozen to Adaptive Biotechnologies for TCR sequencing. For most patients, high-throughput TCR-beta CDR3 sequencing of genomic DNA was performed by Adaptive Biotechnologies. Turning to the authors' computational methods: TCR sequencing data were retrieved from Adaptive's ImmunoSEQ software for some 17 patients, whereas a few other patients were processed with MiXCR and VDJtools. CD4 versus CD8 sorting errors were corrected by removing sequences found in both subsets at a frequency ratio below 5:1. Because the origin of CDR3 nucleotide sequences shared between donor and recipient could not be assigned, those sequences were removed. To count as alloreactive, a clone needed at least 2-fold expansion over unstimulated cells and a minimum CFSE-low frequency of 0.002% (template counts) or 0.001% (read counts). A clone was considered mappable if detected in the sequenced pre-transplant spleen, lymph node, or MLR CFSE-low populations of the donor or recipient. Cumulative frequency of alloreactive clones was calculated as a percentage of all sequences weighted by copy number. The table comes from immuneACCESS by way of TCRdb, which keeps in-frame sequences with V and J called. Part of the clones is missing from these tables; in studies checked, under half for an unresolved V gene and the rest for unknown reasons. Clonal size and the V and J genes are those of that table, whereas D and trimming came from the DNA. The sample contains about 78,000 clones, around 87% of them found a single time. Less than 9.5% of the sample rests with the top ten.

The sequence came from a human donor who was the organ donor for an intestinal transplant. The sequencing here drew on unstimulated CD8+ T cells sorted from spleen or lymph node cells, taken before transplant. The chain is assembled from TRBV6-6 and TRBJ1-5; 7 bases in the junction line up with TRBD1. The bases read TGTGCCAGCAGTTGGACAGGAGGTGATCAGCCCCAGCATTTT. The translation is CASSWTGGDQPQHF.